The present TCR beta chain was sequenced within a study of OX40 agonist ivuxolimab in advanced cancers. Findings of the study overall: On average, CD8+ T cells showed a greater number of expanded clones than CD4+.

Sequencing used immunoSEQ multiplex PCR; TCRdb keeps in-frame clones, though not all of them. There are 53,000 or so clones in the sample; approximately 87% occur only once, and 0.3% to 0.4% lies in the top ten. CDR1 SGHVS and CDR2 FNYEAQ come from the germline V gene. The ends were cut back, 5 bases at V and 7 bases at J, with 12 bases in the middle. This CDR3 has 13 amino acids. This clone was picked up one time. What it binds is not known. The starting material was CD4+ or CD8+ T cells sorted from blood, obtained in a trial of the OX40 agonist ivuxolimab. The clonotype originates from an adult with an advanced solid tumor such as melanoma, head and neck, liver or kidney cancer. The chain combines TRBV7-6 with TRBJ2-1; possibly TRBD2 for D (5 bases). In nucleotides, the CDR3 is TGTGCCAGCAGCAGTCGGAGGTTAAATGAGCAGTTCTTC. This translates into CASSSRRLNEQFF.